This T cell receptor (beta chain) was captured by sequencing in a study of vaccination effects on CD4 cells after COVID-19. The ends lost 5 bases at V and 4 bases at J; junction bases unmatched: 2. The germline V gene has CDR1 GTSNPN and CDR2 SVGIG (reference sequence). This CDR3 region has 13 residues. After expansion with viral peptide pools in the ViraFEST assay, antigen-specific CD4+ T cells were sequenced. CD4+ T cell isolation took place after about 11 days of culture. Participants got two doses of BNT162b2 or mRNA-1273 vaccine. Each culture well received a few million PBMC. These cells were then cultured in IMDM with approximately 10 IU/ml IL-2 and roughly 10 ug/ml peptides. TCRdb keeps only in-frame clones here, not all; method: immunoSEQ multiplex PCR. In the table there are around 69,000 clones, 70% to 85% of which are singletons. On this clone itself: Its antigen is unidentified.

The chain joins TRBV30 to TRBJ2-3; 11 bases fit TRBD2. The source material was CD4+ T cells from PBMCs cultured with HCoV-229E spike peptides, sampled after COVID-19 vaccination. This TCR derives from a human donor who received a COVID-19 vaccine. The CDR3 bases are TGTGCCTGGCGGACTAGCGGGTCAGATACGCAGTATTTT. Residues: CAWRTSGSDTQYF.